This TCR beta chain is from a study of blood T cell repertoires in COVID-19. Across the study: Collection of acute and convalescent COVID-19 samples took place in the United States, Italy and Spain. Sources were T cells, B-cell-depleted T cells, or PBMCs; the material itself was cDNA or gDNA.

This clone has a single count. How the authors handled the data: Using reference gene primer amplification, nucleated cell counts were estimated. Using immunoSEQ multiplex PCR, the repertoire was profiled, and TCRdb retains in-frame clones only, with some absent. Clone size and the V and J calls come from that table; the DNA yielded D and trimming. The sample carries 150,000 to 200,000 clones, around 90% recorded once. Material for sequencing was peripheral blood. The source is a man aged 55 to 70 with active or convalescent COVID-19.

The CDR3 sequence: CASTRGEGYYSPLHF. CDR3 sequence (DNA): TGCGCCAGCACCCGGGGGGAGGGGTACTATTCACCCCTCCACTTT. This chain links TRBV5-1 with TRBJ1-6; D perhaps matches TRBD1 (5 bases). This CDR3 is built from 15 residues. The V gene lost 6 bases and the J gene lost 8 bases, with 18 bases spanning the gap. CDR1 and CDR2 (germline): SGHRS, YFSETQ.